The entry below describes one TCR beta chain. The antigen remains unidentified. This sample is drawn from a study of cytomegalovirus exposure and HLA in healthy donors. Study as a whole: An earlier analysis found around 100 million unique TCR beta sequences from 150 million to 200 million T cells. Study-level points and caveats: Donors were assumed by presence/absence analyses to have roughly uniform sequencing depth.

The PCR used 60 Vbeta and 13 Jbeta primers. Sequencing was performed with immunoSEQ multiplex PCR; in TCRdb, only in-frame clones are kept and a portion is missing. The table includes about 210,000 clones, about four fifths detected once. This clonotype was sampled from a woman in her 50s in good health and CMV-seropositive. Sequenced sample: PBMCs.

CDR3 sequence (DNA): TGTGCCACCAGCAGCCAACGGGCGGGGGGGCCCGGCACAGATACGCAGTATTTT. Its protein product is CATSSQRAGGPGTDTQYF. The genes are TRBV15 and TRBJ2-3; 9 bases match TRBD2. Trimming took 3 bases from V and 1 from J; bases not matched to a gene: 11. Germline CDR1 reads LNHNV; CDR2 reads YYDKDF (reference sequence). The CDR3 extends over 18 amino acids.